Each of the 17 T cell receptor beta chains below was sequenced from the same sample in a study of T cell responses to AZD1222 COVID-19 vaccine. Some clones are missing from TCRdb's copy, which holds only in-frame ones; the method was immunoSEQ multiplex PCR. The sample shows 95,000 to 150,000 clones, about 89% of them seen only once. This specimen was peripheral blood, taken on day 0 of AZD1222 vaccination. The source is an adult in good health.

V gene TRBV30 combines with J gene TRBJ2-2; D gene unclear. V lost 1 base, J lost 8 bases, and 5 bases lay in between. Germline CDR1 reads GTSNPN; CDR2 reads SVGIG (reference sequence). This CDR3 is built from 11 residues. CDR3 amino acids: CAWSDRGELFF. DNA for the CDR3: TGTGCCTGGAGTGACAGAGGGGAGCTGTTTTTT.

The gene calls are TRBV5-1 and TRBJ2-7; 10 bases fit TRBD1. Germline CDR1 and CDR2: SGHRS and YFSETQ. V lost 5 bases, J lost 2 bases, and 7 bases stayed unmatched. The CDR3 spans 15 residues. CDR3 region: CASRIGQGVTYEQYF. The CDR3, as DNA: TGCGCCAGCAGAATCGGACAGGGGGTAACCTACGAGCAGTACTTC.

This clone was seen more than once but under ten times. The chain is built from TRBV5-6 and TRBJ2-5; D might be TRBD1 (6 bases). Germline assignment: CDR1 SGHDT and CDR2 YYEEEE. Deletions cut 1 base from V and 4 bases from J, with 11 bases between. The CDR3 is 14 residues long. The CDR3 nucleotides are TGTGCCAGCAGCTTGACCGGGACACCAGAGACCCAGTACTTC. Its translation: CASSLTGTPETQYF. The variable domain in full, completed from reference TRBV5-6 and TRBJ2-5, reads DAGVTQSPTHLIKTRGQQVTLRCSPKSGHDTVSWYQQALGQGPQFIFQYYEEEERQRGNFPDRFSGHQFPNYSSELNVNALLLGDSALYLCASSLTGTPETQYFGPGTRLLVL.

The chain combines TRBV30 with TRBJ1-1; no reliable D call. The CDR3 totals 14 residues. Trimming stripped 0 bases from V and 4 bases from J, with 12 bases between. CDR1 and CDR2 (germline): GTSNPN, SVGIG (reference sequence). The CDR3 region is CAWSVRAAGTEAFF. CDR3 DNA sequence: TGTGCCTGGAGTGTTCGGGCAGCGGGCACTGAAGCTTTCTTT.

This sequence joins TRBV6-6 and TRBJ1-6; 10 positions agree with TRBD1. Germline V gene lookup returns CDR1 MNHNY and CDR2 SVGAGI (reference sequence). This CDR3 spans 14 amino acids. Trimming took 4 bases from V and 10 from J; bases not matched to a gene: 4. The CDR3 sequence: CASSSGTGASPLHF. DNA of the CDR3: TGTGCCAGCAGTTCCGGGACAGGGGCCTCACCCCTCCACTTT.

DNA for the CDR3: TGTGCCAGCAGCTTAGATGGGGGGTCAGATACGCAGTATTTT. Its protein product is CASSLDGGSDTQYF. The chain joins TRBV11-3 to TRBJ2-3; D may be TRBD2 (6 bases). Trimming removed 0 bases at V and 4 bases at J, with 8 bases between. The germline V gene encodes CDR1 SGHNT and CDR2 YENEEA. The CDR3 has 14 amino acids.

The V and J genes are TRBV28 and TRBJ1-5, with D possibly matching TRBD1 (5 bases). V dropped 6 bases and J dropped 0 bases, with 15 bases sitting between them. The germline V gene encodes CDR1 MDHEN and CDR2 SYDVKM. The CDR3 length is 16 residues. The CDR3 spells CASSQTAIYSNQPQHF. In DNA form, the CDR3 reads TGTGCCAGCAGCCAGACAGCGATATATAGCAATCAGCCCCAGCATTTT.

The CDR3 nucleotides are TGTGCCATCAGGACCGCCTACGAGCAGTACTTC. This gives the protein CAIRTAYEQYF. The chain recombines TRBV10-3 with TRBJ2-7; D remains unclear. The CDR3 has 11 residues. Germline V gene lookup returns CDR1 ENHRY and CDR2 SYGVKD. V shed 6 bases and J shed 2 bases, with 5 bases lying between them.

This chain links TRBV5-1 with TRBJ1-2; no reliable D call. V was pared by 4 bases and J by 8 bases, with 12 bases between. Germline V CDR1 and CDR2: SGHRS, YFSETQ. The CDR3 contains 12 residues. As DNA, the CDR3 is TGCGCCAGCAGCCGGGGTGGAGAAGGCTACACCTTC. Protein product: CASSRGGEGYTF.

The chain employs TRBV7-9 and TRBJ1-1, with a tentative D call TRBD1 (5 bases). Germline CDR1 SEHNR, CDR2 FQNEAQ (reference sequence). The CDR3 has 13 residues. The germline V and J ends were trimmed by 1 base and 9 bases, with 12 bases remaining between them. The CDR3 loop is CASSLGGQQKAFF. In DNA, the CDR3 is TGTGCCAGCAGCTTAGGGGGCCAGCAAAAAGCTTTCTTT.

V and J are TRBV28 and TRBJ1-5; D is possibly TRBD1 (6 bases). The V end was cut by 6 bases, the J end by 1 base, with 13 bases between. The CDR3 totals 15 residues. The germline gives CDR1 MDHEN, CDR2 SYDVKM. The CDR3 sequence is CASSRRDTSNQPQHF. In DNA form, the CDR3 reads TGTGCCAGCAGCCGCCGGGACACAAGCAATCAGCCCCAGCATTTT.

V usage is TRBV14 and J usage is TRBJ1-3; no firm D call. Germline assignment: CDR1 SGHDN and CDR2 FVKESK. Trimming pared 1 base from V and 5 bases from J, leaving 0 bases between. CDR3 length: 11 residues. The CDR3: CASSQGNTIYF. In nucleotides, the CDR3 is TGTGCCAGCAGCCAAGGAAACACCATATATTTT.

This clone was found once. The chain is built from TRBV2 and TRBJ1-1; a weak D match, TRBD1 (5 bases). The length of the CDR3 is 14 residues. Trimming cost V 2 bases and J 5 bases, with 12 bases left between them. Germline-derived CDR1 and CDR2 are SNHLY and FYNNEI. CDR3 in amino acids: CASSEQGVETEAFF. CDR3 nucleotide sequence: TGTGCCAGCAGTGAACAGGGTGTCGAAACTGAAGCTTTCTTT.

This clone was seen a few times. This CDR3 reads CASSWDRGPYEQYF. The DNA of the CDR3 is TGTGCCAGCAGTTGGGACAGGGGCCCCTACGAGCAGTACTTC. This sequence joins TRBV27 and TRBJ2-7; 10 bases agree with TRBD1. This CDR3 is 14 amino acids long. Germline V gene lookup returns CDR1 MNHEY and CDR2 SMNVEV (reference sequence). With V trimmed by 4 bases and J by 2 bases, 2 bases remained unmatched.

This CDR3 reads CATSDPGRANNEQFF. CDR3 DNA: TGTGCCACCAGTGACCCCGGGAGGGCAAACAATGAGCAGTTCTTC. The rearrangement uses TRBV24-1 and TRBJ2-1; TRBD2 matches at 8 bases. The V gene end was trimmed by 4 bases and the J gene end by 5 bases; junction bases not matched to a gene: 6. CDR1 is KGHDR and CDR2 is SFDVKD in the germline V gene. The CDR3 sequence is 15 residues long.

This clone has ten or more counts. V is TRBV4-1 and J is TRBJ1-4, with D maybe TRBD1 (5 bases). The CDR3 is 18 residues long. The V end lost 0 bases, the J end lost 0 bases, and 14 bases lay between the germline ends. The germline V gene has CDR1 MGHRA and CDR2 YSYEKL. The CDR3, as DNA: TGCGCCAGCAGCCAAGATTTATTCGGGGGAACAACTAATGAAAAACTGTTTTTT. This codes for CASSQDLFGGTTNEKLFF.

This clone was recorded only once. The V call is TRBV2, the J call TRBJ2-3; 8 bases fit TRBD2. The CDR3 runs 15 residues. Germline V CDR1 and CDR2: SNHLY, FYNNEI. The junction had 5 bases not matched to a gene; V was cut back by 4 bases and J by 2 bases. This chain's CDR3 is CASSGRAGVTDTQYF. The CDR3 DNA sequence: TGTGCCAGCAGTGGACGAGCGGGAGTCACAGATACGCAGTATTTT.